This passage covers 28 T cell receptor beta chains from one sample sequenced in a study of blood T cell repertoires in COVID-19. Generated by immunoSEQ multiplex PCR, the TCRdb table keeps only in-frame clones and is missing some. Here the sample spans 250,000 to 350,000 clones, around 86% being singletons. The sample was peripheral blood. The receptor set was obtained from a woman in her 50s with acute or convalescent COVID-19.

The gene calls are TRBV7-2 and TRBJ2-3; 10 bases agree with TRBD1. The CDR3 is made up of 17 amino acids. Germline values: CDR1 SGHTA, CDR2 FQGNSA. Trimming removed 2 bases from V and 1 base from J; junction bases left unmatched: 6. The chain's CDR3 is CASSLTRQGAGTDTQYF. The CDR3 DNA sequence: TGTGCCAGCAGCTTAACCCGACAGGGGGCTGGCACAGATACGCAGTATTTT.

The CDR3 reads CASSSPHRGDLQETQYF. The DNA of the CDR3 is TGTGCCAGCAGTTCGCCACACAGGGGCGACTTACAAGAGACCCAGTACTTC. The chain has TRBV28 and TRBJ2-5; 7 bases map to TRBD1. The CDR3 loop spans 17 amino acids. The V segment lost 4 bases and the J segment 2 bases; nucleotides outside the gene matches: 13. The germline V gene encodes CDR1 MDHEN and CDR2 SYDVKM. The whole variable domain, remainder taken from reference TRBV28 and TRBJ2-5, is DVKVTQSSRYLVKRTGEKVFLECVQDMDHENMFWYRQDPGLGLRLIYFSYDVKMKEKGDIPEGYSVSREKKERFSLILESASTNQTSMYLCASSSPHRGDLQETQYFGPGTRLLVL.

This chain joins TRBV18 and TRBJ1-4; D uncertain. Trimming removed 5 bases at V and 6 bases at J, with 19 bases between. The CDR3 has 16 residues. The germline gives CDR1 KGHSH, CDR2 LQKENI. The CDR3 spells CASSSRPGRAYEKLFF. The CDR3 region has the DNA TGTGCCAGCTCATCCCGACCTGGGAGGGCATATGAAAAACTGTTTTTT.

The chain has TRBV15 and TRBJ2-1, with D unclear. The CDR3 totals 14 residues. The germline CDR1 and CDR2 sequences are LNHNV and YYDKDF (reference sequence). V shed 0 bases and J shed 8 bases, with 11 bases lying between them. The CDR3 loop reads CATSRDSEEDEQFF. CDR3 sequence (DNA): TGTGCCACCAGCAGAGATTCGGAAGAGGATGAGCAGTTCTTC.

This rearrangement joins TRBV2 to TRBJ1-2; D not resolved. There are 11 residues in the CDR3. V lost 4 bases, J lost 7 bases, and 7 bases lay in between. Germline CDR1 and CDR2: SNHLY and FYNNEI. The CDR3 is CASSGGSGYTF. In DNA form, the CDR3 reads TGTGCCAGCAGTGGAGGCAGTGGCTACACCTTC.

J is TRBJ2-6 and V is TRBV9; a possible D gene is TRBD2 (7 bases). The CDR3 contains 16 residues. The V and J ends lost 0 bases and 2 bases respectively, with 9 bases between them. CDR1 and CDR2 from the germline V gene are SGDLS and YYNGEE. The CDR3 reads CASSVGEGAGANVLTF. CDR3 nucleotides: TGTGCCAGCAGCGTAGGGGAGGGGGCTGGGGCCAACGTCCTGACTTTC.

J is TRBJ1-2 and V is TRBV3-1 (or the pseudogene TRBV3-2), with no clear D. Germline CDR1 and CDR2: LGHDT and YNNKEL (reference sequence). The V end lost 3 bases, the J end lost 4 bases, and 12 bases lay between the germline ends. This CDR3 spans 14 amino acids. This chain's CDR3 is CASSHGVGSYGYTF. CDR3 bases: TGTGCCAGCAGCCACGGGGTTGGCTCCTATGGCTACACCTTC.

CDR3 region: CASSYSSGRGSYEQYF. As DNA, the CDR3 is TGTGCCAGCAGCTATTCGAGCGGGAGGGGTTCCTACGAGCAGTACTTC. V gene TRBV3-1 (or the pseudogene TRBV3-2) combines with J gene TRBJ2-7, with 10 bases identical to TRBD2. Germline V CDR1 and CDR2: LGHDT, YNNKEL (reference sequence). V lost 5 bases and J lost 1; bases outside the gene matches: 8. The CDR3 length is 16 residues.

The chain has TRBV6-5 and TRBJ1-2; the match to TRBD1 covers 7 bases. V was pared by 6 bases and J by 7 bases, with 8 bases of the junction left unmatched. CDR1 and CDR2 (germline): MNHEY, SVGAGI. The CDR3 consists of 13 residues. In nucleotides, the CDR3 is TGTGCCAGCAGCTTCACAGGGGATTCTGGCTACACCTTC. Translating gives CASSFTGDSGYTF.

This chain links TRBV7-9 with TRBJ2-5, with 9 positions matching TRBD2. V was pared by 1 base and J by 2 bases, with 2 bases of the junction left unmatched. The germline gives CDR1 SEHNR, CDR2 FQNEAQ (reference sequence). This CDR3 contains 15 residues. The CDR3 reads CASSLGTSVQETQYF. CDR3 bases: TGTGCCAGCAGCTTAGGGACTAGCGTACAAGAGACCCAGTACTTC.

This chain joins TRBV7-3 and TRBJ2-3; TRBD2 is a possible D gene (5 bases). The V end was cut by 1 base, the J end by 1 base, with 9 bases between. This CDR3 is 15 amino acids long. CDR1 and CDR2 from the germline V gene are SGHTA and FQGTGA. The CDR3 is CASSLMRAGTDTQYF. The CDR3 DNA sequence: TGTGCCAGCAGCTTAATGAGGGCTGGCACAGATACGCAGTATTTT.

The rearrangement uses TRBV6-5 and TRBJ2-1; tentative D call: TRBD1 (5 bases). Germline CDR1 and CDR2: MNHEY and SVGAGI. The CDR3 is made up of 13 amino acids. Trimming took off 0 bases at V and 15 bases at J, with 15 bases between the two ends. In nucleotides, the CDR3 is TGTGCCAGCAGTTACTCGGGGCAACTGTCCCTGTTCTTC. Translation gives CASSYSGQLSLFF.

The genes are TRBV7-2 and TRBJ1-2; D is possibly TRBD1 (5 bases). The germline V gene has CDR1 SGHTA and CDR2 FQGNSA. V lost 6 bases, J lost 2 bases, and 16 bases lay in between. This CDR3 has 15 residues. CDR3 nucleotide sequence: TGTGCCAGCAGTTTCGACAGCCGCCCAAACTATGGCTACACCTTC. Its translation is CASSFDSRPNYGYTF. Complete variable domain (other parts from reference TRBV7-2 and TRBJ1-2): GAGVSQSPSNKVTEKGKDVELRCDPISGHTALYWYRQSLGQGLEFLIYFQGNSAPDKSGLPSDRFSAERTGGSVSTLTIQRTQQEDSAVYLCASSFDSRPNYGYTFGSGTRLTVV.

The CDR3 bases are TGTGCCAGCAGCCTCGGCAGGGGAAGGAATTCACCCCTCCACTTT. The encoded protein is CASSLGRGRNSPLHF. The chain joins TRBV11-2 to TRBJ1-6; tentative D call: TRBD1 (6 bases). Germline CDR1 and CDR2: SGHAT and FQNNGV. Trimming left V 5 bases short and J 7 bases short, with 15 bases between. This CDR3 is built from 15 residues.

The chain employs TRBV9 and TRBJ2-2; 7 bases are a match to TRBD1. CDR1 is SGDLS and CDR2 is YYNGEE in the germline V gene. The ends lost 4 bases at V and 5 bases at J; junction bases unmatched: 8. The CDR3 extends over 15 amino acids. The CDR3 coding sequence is TGTGCCAGCAGCCGAGACCAGGGGGTTACCGGGGAGCTGTTTTTT. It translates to CASSRDQGVTGELFF.

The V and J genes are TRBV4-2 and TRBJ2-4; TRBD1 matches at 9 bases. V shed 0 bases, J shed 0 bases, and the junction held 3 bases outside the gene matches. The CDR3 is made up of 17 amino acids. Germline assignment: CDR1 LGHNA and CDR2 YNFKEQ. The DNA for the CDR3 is TGTGCCAGCAGCCAAGACAGGACAGGGGTAGCCAAAAACATTCAGTACTTC. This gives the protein CASSQDRTGVAKNIQYF.

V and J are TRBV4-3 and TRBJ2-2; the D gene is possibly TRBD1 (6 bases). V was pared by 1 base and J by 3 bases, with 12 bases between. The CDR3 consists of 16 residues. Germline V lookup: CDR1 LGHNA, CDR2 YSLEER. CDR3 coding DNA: TGCGCCAGCAGCCAAGTTACAGGGTTATACACCGGGGAGCTGTTTTTT. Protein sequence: CASSQVTGLYTGELFF.

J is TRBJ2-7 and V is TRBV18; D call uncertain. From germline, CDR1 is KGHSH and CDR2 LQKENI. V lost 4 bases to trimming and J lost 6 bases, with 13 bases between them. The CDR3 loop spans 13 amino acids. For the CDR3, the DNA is TGTGCCAGCTCACAACCCAGACACCCCGAGCAGTACTTC. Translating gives CASSQPRHPEQYF. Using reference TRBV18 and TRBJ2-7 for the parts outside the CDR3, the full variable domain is NAGVMQNPRHLVRRRGQEARLRCSPMKGHSHVYWYRQLPEEGLKFMVYLQKENIIDESGMPKERFSAEFPKEGPSILRIQQVVRGDSAAYFCASSQPRHPEQYFGPGTRLTVT.

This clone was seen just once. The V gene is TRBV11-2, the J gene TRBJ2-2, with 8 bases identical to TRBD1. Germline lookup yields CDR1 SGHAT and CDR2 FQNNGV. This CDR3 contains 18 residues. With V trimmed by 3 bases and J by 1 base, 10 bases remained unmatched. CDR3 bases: TGTGCCAGCAGCTTGGGCTATTGGACAGGGAAGAACACCGGGGAGCTGTTTTTT. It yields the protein CASSLGYWTGKNTGELFF. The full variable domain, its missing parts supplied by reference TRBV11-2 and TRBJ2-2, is EAGVAQSPRYKIIEKRQSVAFWCNPISGHATLYWYQQILGQGPKLLIQFQNNGVVDDSQLPKDRFSAERLKGVDSTLKIQPAKLEDSAVYLCASSLGYWTGKNTGELFFGEGSRLTVL.

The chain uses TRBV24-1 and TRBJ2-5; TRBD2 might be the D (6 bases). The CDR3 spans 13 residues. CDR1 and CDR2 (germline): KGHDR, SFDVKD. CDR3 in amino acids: CASGTADQETQYF. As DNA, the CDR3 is TGTGCTTCCGGGACTGCCGACCAAGAGACCCAGTACTTC.

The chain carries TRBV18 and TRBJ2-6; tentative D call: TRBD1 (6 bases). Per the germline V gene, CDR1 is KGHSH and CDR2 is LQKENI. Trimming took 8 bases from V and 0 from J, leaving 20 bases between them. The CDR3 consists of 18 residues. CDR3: CASPHGDKSSSGANVLTF. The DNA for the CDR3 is TGTGCCAGCCCCCACGGGGACAAGTCGAGCTCTGGGGCCAACGTCCTGACTTTC.

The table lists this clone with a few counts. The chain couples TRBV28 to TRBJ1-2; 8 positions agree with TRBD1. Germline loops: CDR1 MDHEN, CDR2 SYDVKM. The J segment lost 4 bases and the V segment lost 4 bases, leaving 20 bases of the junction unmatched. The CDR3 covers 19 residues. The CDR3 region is CASSSALEVVRGRLYGYTF. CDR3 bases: TGTGCCAGCAGTTCCGCCTTAGAAGTGGTCAGGGGGCGTCTCTATGGCTACACCTTC.

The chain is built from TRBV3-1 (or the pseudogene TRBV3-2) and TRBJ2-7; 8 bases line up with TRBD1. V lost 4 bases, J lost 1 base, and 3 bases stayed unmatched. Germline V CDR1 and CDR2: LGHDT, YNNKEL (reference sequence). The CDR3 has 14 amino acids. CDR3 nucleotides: TGTGCCAGCAGCCCCCGGGACAGGTCCTACGAGCAGTACTTC. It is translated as CASSPRDRSYEQYF.

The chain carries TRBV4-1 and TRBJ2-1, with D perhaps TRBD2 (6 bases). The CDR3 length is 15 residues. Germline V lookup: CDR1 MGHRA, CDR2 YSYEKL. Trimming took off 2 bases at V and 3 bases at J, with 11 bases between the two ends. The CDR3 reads CASSQRGGIYNEQFF. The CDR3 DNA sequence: TGCGCCAGCAGCCAAAGGGGCGGGATCTACAATGAGCAGTTCTTC.

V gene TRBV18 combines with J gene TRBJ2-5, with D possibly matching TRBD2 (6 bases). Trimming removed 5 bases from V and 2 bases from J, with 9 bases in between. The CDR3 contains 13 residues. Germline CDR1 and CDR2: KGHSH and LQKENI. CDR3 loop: CASSIRGQETQYF. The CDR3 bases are TGTGCCAGCTCAATACGGGGGCAAGAGACCCAGTACTTC.

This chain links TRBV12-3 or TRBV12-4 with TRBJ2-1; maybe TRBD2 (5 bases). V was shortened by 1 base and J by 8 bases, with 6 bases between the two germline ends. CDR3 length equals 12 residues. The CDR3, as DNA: TGTGCCAGCAGTTTAGTCGGGGATGAGCAGTTCTTC. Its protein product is CASSLVGDEQFF.

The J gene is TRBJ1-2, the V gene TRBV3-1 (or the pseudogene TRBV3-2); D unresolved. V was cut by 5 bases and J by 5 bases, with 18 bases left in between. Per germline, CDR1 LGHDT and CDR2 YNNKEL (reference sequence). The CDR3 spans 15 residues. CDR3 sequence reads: CASSEGATTSYGYTF. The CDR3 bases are TGTGCCAGCAGCGAGGGAGCTACTACCTCGTATGGCTACACCTTC.

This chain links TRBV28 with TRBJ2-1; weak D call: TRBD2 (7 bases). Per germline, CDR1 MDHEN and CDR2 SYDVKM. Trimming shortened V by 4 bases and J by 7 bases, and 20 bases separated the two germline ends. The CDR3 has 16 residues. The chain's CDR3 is CASSSPWRETGNEQFF. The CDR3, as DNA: TGTGCCAGCAGTTCCCCCTGGCGGGAGACAGGAAATGAGCAGTTCTTC.